This is a list of T cell receptor beta chains from one sample in a study of blood T cell repertoires in COVID-19. Using immunoSEQ multiplex PCR, the repertoire was profiled, and TCRdb retains in-frame clones only, with some absent. This sample has under 200,000 clones, with roughly 81% found just once. The source material was peripheral blood. The origin of the receptors is a woman aged 80 or older with acute or convalescent COVID-19. The CDR3 runs from the conserved cysteine through the conserved F or W. The D gene is left open where the match is weak. For some rows the clone size is stated as once, few or many, or as a class when expanded; others skip it.

clone_size: -; v_call: TRBV18; j_call: TRBJ2-1; d_call: -; cdr3_aa: CASSQSISYNEQFF; cdr3_nt: TGTGCCAGCTCACAATCAATCTCCTACAATGAGCAGTTCTTC
clone_size: -; v_call: TRBV19; j_call: TRBJ2-4; d_call: -; cdr3_aa: CASSIDPGGLLAKNIQYF; cdr3_nt: TGTGCCAGTAGTATAGACCCTGGGGGCCTGCTAGCCAAAAACATTCAGTACTTC
clone_size: -; v_call: TRBV7-9; j_call: TRBJ1-1; d_call: -; cdr3_aa: CASSLTTNTEAFF; cdr3_nt: TGTGCCAGCAGCTTAACAACGAACACTGAAGCTTTCTTT
clone_size: -; v_call: TRBV7-9; j_call: TRBJ1-2; d_call: TRBD1; cdr3_aa: CASRSDRGAGYTF; cdr3_nt: TGTGCCAGCAGATCAGACAGGGGGGCTGGCTACACCTTC
clone_size: -; v_call: TRBV7-2; j_call: TRBJ1-2; d_call: TRBD1; cdr3_aa: CASSLDRGRPLYGYTF; cdr3_nt: TGTGCCAGCAGCTTGGATAGGGGGCGACCTTTGTATGGCTACACCTTC
clone_size: -; v_call: TRBV7-2; j_call: TRBJ2-5; d_call: TRBD2; cdr3_aa: CASSPQSSGQETQYF; cdr3_nt: TGTGCCAGCAGCCCCCAGTCTAGCGGACAAGAGACCCAGTACTTC
clone_size: -; v_call: TRBV2; j_call: TRBJ1-2; d_call: TRBD1; cdr3_aa: CASSERDRGYGYTF; cdr3_nt: TGTGCCAGCAGTGAACGGGACAGGGGCTATGGCTACACCTTC
clone_size: -; v_call: TRBV21-1; j_call: TRBJ1-4; d_call: -; cdr3_aa: CASSGLTPGQGGVGNEKLFF; cdr3_nt: TGTGCCAGCAGCGGTCTGACCCCGGGACAGGGGGGAGTGGGTAATGAAAAACTGTTTTTT
clone_size: -; v_call: TRBV5-1; j_call: TRBJ2-3; d_call: TRBD2; cdr3_aa: CASSLPSGRAKKSTDTQYF; cdr3_nt: TGCGCCAGCAGCTTACCTAGCGGGAGGGCCAAAAAAAGCACAGATACGCAGTATTTT
clone_size: -; v_call: TRBV21-1; j_call: TRBJ1-1; d_call: -; cdr3_aa: CASSKEQGRRDTEAFF; cdr3_nt: TGTGCCAGCAGCAAAGAGCAAGGGAGAAGGGACACTGAAGCTTTCTTT
clone_size: few; v_call: TRBV7-2; j_call: TRBJ1-3; d_call: -; cdr3_aa: CASSSPSRNTIYF; cdr3_nt: TGTGCCAGCAGCTCCCCCAGTCGCAACACCATATATTTT
clone_size: -; v_call: TRBV28; j_call: TRBJ1-4; d_call: -; cdr3_aa: CASSSPGYHEKLFF; cdr3_nt: TGTGCCAGCAGTTCTCCAGGGTACCATGAAAAACTGTTTTTT
clone_size: -; v_call: TRBV11-2; j_call: TRBJ2-7; d_call: -; cdr3_aa: CASSFAYLAPLEQYF; cdr3_nt: TGTGCCAGCAGCTTTGCGTATCTAGCGCCCCTCGAGCAGTACTTC
clone_size: -; v_call: TRBV7-2; j_call: TRBJ1-4; d_call: -; cdr3_aa: CASSLQGMEEKLFF; cdr3_nt: TGTGCCAGCAGCTTACAGGGCATGGAGGAAAAACTGTTTTTT
clone_size: few; v_call: TRBV7-9; j_call: TRBJ2-7; d_call: TRBD2; cdr3_aa: CASSLRYSGGAYEQYF; cdr3_nt: TGTGCCAGCAGCCTCCGGTATAGCGGGGGAGCCTACGAGCAGTACTTC
clone_size: -; v_call: TRBV7-9; j_call: TRBJ1-2; d_call: -; cdr3_aa: CASSPGQETTSLYGYTF; cdr3_nt: TGTGCCAGCAGCCCTGGGCAGGAGACTACCTCCCTTTATGGCTACACCTTC
clone_size: -; v_call: TRBV28; j_call: TRBJ2-2; d_call: -; cdr3_aa: CASSEETGSNTGELFF; cdr3_nt: TGTGCCAGCAGTGAAGAAACAGGGAGTAACACCGGGGAGCTGTTTTTT
clone_size: -; v_call: TRBV4-3; j_call: TRBJ1-2; d_call: -; cdr3_aa: CASSQERRIDGYTF; cdr3_nt: TGCGCCAGCAGCCAAGAAAGGAGGATCGATGGCTACACCTTC
clone_size: -; v_call: TRBV23-1; j_call: TRBJ2-7; d_call: TRBD2; cdr3_aa: CASSQSQVVAGNYEQYF; cdr3_nt: TGCGCCAGCAGTCAATCCCAGGTGGTAGCGGGAAACTACGAGCAGTACTTC
clone_size: once; v_call: TRBV28; j_call: TRBJ1-2; d_call: -; cdr3_aa: CASSLLYGYTF; cdr3_nt: TGTGCCAGCAGTCTACTATATGGCTACACCTTC
clone_size: -; v_call: TRBV28; j_call: TRBJ1-4; d_call: -; cdr3_aa: CASGRDGNEKLFF; cdr3_nt: TGTGCCAGCGGGAGGGACGGCAATGAAAAACTGTTTTTT
clone_size: -; v_call: TRBV11-2; j_call: TRBJ1-2; d_call: -; cdr3_aa: CASSLVGVRGYTF; cdr3_nt: TGTGCCAGCAGCTTAGTTGGAGTACGGGGCTACACCTTC
clone_size: -; v_call: TRBV5-1; j_call: TRBJ1-4; d_call: -; cdr3_aa: CASSLEGGTNEKLFF; cdr3_nt: TGCGCCAGCAGCTTAGAGGGTGGAACTAATGAAAAACTGTTTTTT
clone_size: -; v_call: TRBV27; j_call: TRBJ1-1; d_call: -; cdr3_aa: CASARTVNTEAFF; cdr3_nt: TGTGCCAGCGCGAGGACAGTGAACACTGAAGCTTTCTTT
clone_size: few; v_call: TRBV6-5; j_call: TRBJ1-1; d_call: TRBD1; cdr3_aa: CASRRTGGRAEAFF; cdr3_nt: TGTGCCAGCAGGAGGACAGGGGGCAGGGCTGAAGCTTTCTTT
clone_size: -; v_call: TRBV2; j_call: TRBJ1-4; d_call: TRBD1; cdr3_aa: CASSKRRTGRNEKLFF; cdr3_nt: TGTGCCAGCAGTAAACGAAGGACAGGCCGCAATGAAAAACTGTTTTTT
clone_size: -; v_call: TRBV2; j_call: TRBJ1-5; d_call: -; cdr3_aa: CASKETGSQPQHF; cdr3_nt: TGTGCCAGCAAAGAGACAGGTTCCCAGCCCCAGCATTTT
clone_size: -; v_call: TRBV14; j_call: TRBJ1-5; d_call: TRBD1; cdr3_aa: CASSQARGPNQPQHF; cdr3_nt: TGTGCCAGCAGCCAGGCCAGGGGGCCGAATCAGCCCCAGCATTTT
clone_size: -; v_call: TRBV4-3; j_call: TRBJ2-1; d_call: TRBD1; cdr3_aa: CASSQAGQAYNEQFF; cdr3_nt: TGCGCCAGCAGCCAAGCGGGACAGGCCTACAATGAGCAGTTCTTC
clone_size: -; v_call: TRBV4-1; j_call: TRBJ2-5; d_call: TRBD2; cdr3_aa: CASSFSGTWGETQYF; cdr3_nt: TGCGCCAGCAGCTTTAGCGGGACGTGGGGGGAGACCCAGTACTTC
clone_size: -; v_call: TRBV19; j_call: TRBJ1-1; d_call: -; cdr3_aa: CATRTGPEAFF; cdr3_nt: TGTGCCACCCGAACAGGCCCTGAAGCTTTCTTT
clone_size: few; v_call: TRBV5-4; j_call: TRBJ2-3; d_call: -; cdr3_aa: CASSLSGPDTQYF; cdr3_nt: TGTGCCAGCAGCCTTAGCGGACCAGATACGCAGTATTTT
clone_size: -; v_call: TRBV19; j_call: TRBJ1-2; d_call: -; cdr3_aa: CASRTESNYGYTF; cdr3_nt: TGTGCCAGTAGGACAGAGTCGAACTATGGCTACACCTTC
clone_size: -; v_call: TRBV5-1; j_call: TRBJ2-7; d_call: -; cdr3_aa: CASSSLGGGLYEQYF; cdr3_nt: TGCGCCAGCAGCTCCCTCGGAGGCGGACTTTACGAGCAGTACTTC
clone_size: -; v_call: TRBV18; j_call: TRBJ1-4; d_call: -; cdr3_aa: CASSPRGSNEKLFF; cdr3_nt: TGTGCCAGCTCACCTCGGGGGAGTAATGAAAAACTGTTTTTT
clone_size: -; v_call: TRBV6-5; j_call: TRBJ1-6; d_call: TRBD1; cdr3_aa: CASTPWTGGSPLHF; cdr3_nt: TGTGCCAGCACCCCTTGGACAGGGGGCTCACCCCTCCACTTT
clone_size: once; v_call: TRBV27; j_call: TRBJ1-2; d_call: TRBD1; cdr3_aa: CASTMGQGNYGYTF; cdr3_nt: TGTGCCAGCACCATGGGACAGGGTAACTATGGCTACACCTTC
clone_size: -; v_call: TRBV3-1/TRBV3-2; j_call: TRBJ1-2; d_call: -; cdr3_aa: CASSQDSRGYTF; cdr3_nt: TGTGCCAGCAGCCAAGATTCTAGAGGCTACACCTTC
clone_size: -; v_call: TRBV15; j_call: TRBJ2-5; d_call: TRBD1; cdr3_aa: CATSIVGTGIETQYF; cdr3_nt: TGTGCCACCAGTATCGTTGGGACAGGGATAGAGACCCAGTACTTC
clone_size: -; v_call: TRBV5-4; j_call: TRBJ1-4; d_call: TRBD1; cdr3_aa: CASRDGTGAGNEKLFF; cdr3_nt: TGTGCCAGCAGGGACGGGACAGGGGCGGGTAATGAAAAACTGTTTTTT
clone_size: -; v_call: TRBV15; j_call: TRBJ1-2; d_call: -; cdr3_aa: CATSRVQANYGYTF; cdr3_nt: TGTGCCACCAGCAGAGTGCAGGCTAACTATGGCTACACCTTC
clone_size: -; v_call: TRBV7-7; j_call: TRBJ2-1; d_call: -; cdr3_aa: CASSLSAASYNEQFF; cdr3_nt: TGTGCTAGCAGCTTATCAGCGGCCTCCTACAATGAGCAGTTCTTC
clone_size: -; v_call: TRBV6-1; j_call: TRBJ1-1; d_call: -; cdr3_aa: CASSFPRSTEAFF; cdr3_nt: TGTGCCAGCAGTTTTCCCCGGTCCACTGAAGCTTTCTTT
clone_size: -; v_call: TRBV5-4; j_call: TRBJ2-4; d_call: TRBD1; cdr3_aa: CASSSGTGTKNIQYF; cdr3_nt: TGTGCCAGCAGCTCCGGGACAGGCACCAAAAACATTCAGTACTTC
clone_size: -; v_call: TRBV29-1; j_call: TRBJ1-1; d_call: -; cdr3_aa: CSVEKQGTEAFF; cdr3_nt: TGCAGCGTTGAAAAGCAGGGCACTGAAGCTTTCTTT
clone_size: -; v_call: TRBV29-1; j_call: TRBJ1-4; d_call: -; cdr3_aa: CSVLSGGDEKLFF; cdr3_nt: TGCAGCGTTCTCTCCGGAGGGGATGAAAAACTGTTTTTT
clone_size: -; v_call: TRBV5-1; j_call: TRBJ1-1; d_call: -; cdr3_aa: CASSLVPRGSLNTEAFF; cdr3_nt: TGCGCCAGCAGCTTGGTCCCCCGAGGATCGTTGAACACTGAAGCTTTCTTT